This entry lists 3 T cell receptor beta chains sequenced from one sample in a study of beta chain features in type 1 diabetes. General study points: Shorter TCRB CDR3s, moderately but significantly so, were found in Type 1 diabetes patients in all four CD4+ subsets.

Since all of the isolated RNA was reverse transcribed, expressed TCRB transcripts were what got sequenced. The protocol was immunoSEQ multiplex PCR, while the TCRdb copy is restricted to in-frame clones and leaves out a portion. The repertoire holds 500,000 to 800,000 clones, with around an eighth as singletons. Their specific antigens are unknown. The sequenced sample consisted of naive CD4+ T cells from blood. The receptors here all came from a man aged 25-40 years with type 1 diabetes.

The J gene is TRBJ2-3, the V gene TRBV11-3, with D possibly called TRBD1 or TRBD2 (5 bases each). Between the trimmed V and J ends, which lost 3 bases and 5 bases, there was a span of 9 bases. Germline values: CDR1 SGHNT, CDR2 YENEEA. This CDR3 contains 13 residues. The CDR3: CASSFGGEDTQYF. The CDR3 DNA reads TGTGCCAGCAGCTTTGGGGGTGAAGATACGCAGTATTTT.

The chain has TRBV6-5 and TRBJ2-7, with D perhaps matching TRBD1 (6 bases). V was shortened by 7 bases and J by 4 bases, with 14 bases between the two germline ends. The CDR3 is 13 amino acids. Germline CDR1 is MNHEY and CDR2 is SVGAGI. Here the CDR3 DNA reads TGTGCCAGCAACGAACAGGGTCAGTACGAGCAGTACTTC. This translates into CASNEQGQYEQYF.

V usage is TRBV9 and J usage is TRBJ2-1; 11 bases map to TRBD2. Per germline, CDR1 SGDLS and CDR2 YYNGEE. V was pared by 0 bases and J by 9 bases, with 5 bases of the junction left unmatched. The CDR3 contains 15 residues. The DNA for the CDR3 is TGTGCCAGCAGCGTAGTGACTAGCGGGGAGGTTGAGCAGTTCTTC. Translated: CASSVVTSGEVEQFF.